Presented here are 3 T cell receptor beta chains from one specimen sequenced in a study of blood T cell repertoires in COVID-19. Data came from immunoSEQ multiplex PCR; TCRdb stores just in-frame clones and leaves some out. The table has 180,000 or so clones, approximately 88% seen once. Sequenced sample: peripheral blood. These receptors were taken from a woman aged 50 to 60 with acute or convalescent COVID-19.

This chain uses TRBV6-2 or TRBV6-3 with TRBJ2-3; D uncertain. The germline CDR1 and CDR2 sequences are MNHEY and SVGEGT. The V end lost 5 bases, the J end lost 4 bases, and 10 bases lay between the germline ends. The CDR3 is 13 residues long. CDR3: CASSQISPDTQYF. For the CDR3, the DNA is TGTGCCAGCAGTCAGATCTCCCCAGATACGCAGTATTTT.

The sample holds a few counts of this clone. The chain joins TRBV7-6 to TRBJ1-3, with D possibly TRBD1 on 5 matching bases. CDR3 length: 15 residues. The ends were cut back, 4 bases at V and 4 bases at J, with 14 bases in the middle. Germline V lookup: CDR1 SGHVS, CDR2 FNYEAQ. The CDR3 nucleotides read TGTGCCAGCAGCTCCCTGACAGATTCGGGAAACACCATATATTTT. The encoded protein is CASSSLTDSGNTIYF.

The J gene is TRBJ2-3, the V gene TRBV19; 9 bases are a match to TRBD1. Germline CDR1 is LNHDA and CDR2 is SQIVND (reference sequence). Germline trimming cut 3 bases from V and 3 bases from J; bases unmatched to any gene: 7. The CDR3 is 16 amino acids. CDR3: CASSMQYRGRTDTQYF. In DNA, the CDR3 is TGTGCCAGTAGTATGCAATACAGGGGGCGTACAGATACGCAGTATTTT.